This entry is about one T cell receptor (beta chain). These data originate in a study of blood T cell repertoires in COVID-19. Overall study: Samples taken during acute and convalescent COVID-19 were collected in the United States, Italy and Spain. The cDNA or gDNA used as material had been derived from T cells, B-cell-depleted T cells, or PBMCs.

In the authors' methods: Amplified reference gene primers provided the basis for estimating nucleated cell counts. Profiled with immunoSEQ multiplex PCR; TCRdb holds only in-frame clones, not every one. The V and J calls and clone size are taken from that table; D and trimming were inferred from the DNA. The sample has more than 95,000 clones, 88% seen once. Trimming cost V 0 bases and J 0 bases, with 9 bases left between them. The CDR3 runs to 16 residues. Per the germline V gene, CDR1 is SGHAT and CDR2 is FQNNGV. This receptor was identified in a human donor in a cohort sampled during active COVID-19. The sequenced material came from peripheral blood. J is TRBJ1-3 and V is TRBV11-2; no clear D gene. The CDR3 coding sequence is TGTGCCAGCAGCTTAGAGTGGTGGAGCTCTGGAAACACCATATATTTT. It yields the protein CASSLEWWSSGNTIYF.